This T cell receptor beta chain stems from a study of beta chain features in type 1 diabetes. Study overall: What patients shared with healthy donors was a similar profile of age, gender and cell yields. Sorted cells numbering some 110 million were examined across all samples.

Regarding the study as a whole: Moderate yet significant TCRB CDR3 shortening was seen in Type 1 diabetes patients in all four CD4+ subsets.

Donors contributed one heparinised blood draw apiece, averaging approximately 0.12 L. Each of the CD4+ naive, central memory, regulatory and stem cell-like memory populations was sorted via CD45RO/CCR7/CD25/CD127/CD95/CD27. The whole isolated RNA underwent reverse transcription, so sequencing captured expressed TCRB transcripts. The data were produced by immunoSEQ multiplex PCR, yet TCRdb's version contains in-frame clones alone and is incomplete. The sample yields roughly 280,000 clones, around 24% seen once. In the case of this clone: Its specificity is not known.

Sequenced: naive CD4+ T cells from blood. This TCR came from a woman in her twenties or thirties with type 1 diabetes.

The CDR3 nucleotides are TGCGCCAGCAGCTTAACGGGGCAGGGGGATACGCAGTATTTT. Its protein is CASSLTGQGDTQYF. J is TRBJ2-3 and V is TRBV5-1; perhaps TRBD1 as D (6 bases). The length of the CDR3 is 14 residues. Germline V gene sequence: CDR1 SGHRS, CDR2 YFSETQ. Trimming stripped 2 bases from V and 6 bases from J, with 13 bases between.